One T cell receptor beta chain is described in this entry. As yet, its antigen is unknown. This entry comes from a study of T cell responses to AZD1222 COVID-19 vaccine. Findings of the study overall: Recipients of two AZD1222 doses showed rising Spike-specific TCR breadth and depth. White British people made up most donors, females outnumbered males, and clonal diversity was possibly underestimated.

This table comes from immunoSEQ multiplex PCR, and its TCRdb copy is limited to in-frame clones, with some not included. The sample includes more than 80,000 clones, 70% to 90% seen only once; the top ten take around 10%. This CDR3 contains 12 residues. The V end was cut by 7 bases, the J end by 7 bases, with 13 bases between. Per the germline V gene, CDR1 is MNHEY and CDR2 is SVGAGI. The source material was peripheral blood, sampled 28 days after the second AZD1222 dose. This receptor was taken from an adult who received the AZD1222 COVID-19 vaccine. The chain has TRBV6-5 and TRBJ1-2; possibly TRBD1 for D (5 bases). CDR3 in DNA: TGTGCCAGCATTGGGGCGCTACGTGGCTACACCTTC. This encodes CASIGALRGYTF.